The sequence of this T cell receptor beta chain was determined in a study of blood T cell repertoires in COVID-19. Study information: From the United States, Italy and Spain came samples of acute and convalescent COVID-19. PBMCs, B-cell-depleted T cells, or T cells provided the cDNA or gDNA that made up the material.

The ends were cut back, 4 bases at V and 6 bases at J, with 11 bases in the middle. Germline CDR1 SGHNT, CDR2 YYREEE (reference sequence). The CDR3 spans 14 residues. In the original processing: The authors estimated nucleated cell counts from reference gene primer amplification. Libraries were prepared by immunoSEQ multiplex PCR; TCRdb keeps only in-frame clonotypes and omits some of them. The V and J calls and clone size were taken over from that table, and D and trimming were inferred from the DNA. In the table there are about 170,000 clones, around four fifths of which are singletons. The TCR was taken from a man aged 35-49 years who had recovered from COVID-19. This chain connects TRBV5-4 to TRBJ1-6; D not resolved. What was sequenced was peripheral blood. CDR3 loop: CASSHREINSPLHF. CDR3 nucleotide sequence: TGTGCCAGCAGCCACCGAGAGATTAATTCACCCCTCCACTTT.